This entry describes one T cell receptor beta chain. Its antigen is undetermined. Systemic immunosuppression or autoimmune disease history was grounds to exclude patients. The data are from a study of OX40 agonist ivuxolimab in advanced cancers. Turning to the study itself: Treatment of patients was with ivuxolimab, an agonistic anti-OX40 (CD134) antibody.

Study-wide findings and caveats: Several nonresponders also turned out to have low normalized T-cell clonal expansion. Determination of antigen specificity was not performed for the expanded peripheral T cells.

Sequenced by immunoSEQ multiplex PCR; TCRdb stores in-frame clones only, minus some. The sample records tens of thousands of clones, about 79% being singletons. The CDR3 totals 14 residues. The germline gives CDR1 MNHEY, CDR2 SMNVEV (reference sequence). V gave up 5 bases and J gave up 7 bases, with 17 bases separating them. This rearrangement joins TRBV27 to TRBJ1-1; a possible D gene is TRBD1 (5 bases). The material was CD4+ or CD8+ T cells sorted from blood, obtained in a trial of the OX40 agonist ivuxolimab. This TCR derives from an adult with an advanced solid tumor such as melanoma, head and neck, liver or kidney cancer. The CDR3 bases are TGTGCCAGCAGTGCACGGACCTGGGGGGTTGAAGCTTTCTTT. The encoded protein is CASSARTWGVEAFF.